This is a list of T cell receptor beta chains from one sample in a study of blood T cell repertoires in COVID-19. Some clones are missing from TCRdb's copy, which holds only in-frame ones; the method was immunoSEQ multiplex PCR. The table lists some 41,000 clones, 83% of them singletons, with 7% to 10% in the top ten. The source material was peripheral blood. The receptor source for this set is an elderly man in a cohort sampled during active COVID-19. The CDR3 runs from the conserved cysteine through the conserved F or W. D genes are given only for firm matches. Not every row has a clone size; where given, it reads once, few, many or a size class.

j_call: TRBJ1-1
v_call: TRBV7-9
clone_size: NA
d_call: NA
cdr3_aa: CASSLNQGGTEAFF
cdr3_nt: TGTGCCAGCAGCTTAAACCAGGGTGGCACTGAAGCTTTCTTT

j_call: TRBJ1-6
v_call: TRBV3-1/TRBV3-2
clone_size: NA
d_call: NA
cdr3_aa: CASSQDVGLRNSPLHF
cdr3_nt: TGTGCCAGCAGCCAAGATGTGGGCCTCAGGAATTCACCCCTCCACTTT

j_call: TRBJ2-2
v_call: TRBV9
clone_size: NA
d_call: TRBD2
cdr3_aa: CASSLELAATGELFF
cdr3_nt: TGTGCCAGCAGCCTGGAACTAGCGGCCACCGGGGAGCTGTTTTTT

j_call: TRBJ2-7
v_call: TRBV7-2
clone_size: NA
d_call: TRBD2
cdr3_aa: CASSLGAGVGEQYF
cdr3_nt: TGTGCCAGCAGCTTAGGGGCGGGAGTTGGCGAGCAGTACTTC

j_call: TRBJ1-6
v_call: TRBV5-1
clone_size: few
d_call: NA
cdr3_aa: CASSAAGIWPLHF
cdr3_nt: TGCGCCAGCAGCGCCGCAGGGATATGGCCCCTCCACTTT

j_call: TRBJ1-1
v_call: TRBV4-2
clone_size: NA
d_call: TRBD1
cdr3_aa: CASSQGDRGLSGTEAFF
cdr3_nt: TGTGCCAGCAGCCAAGGGGACAGGGGGCTGTCGGGTACTGAAGCTTTCTTT

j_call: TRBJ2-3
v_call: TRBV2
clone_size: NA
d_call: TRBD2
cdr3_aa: CASSARGLALGDTQYF
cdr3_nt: TGTGCCAGCAGCGCCCGGGGACTAGCGCTGGGGGATACGCAGTATTTT

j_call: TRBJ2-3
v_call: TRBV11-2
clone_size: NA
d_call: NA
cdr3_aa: CASSPRGARVITDTQYF
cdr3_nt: TGTGCCAGCAGCCCCCGTGGGGCCAGGGTAATCACAGATACGCAGTATTTT

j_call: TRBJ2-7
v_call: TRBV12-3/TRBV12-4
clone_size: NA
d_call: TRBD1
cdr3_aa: CASSFDRAHEQYF
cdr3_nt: TGTGCCAGCAGTTTCGACAGGGCCCACGAGCAGTACTTC

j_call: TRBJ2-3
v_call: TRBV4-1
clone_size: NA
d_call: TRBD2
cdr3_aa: CASSQRILAGGHSSTDTQYF
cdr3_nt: TGCGCCAGCAGCCAACGAATTCTAGCGGGGGGCCATTCTAGCACAGATACGCAGTATTTT

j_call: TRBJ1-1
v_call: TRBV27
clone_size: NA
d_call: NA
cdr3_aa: CASSLSQGMTEAFF
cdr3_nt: TGTGCCAGCAGTTTATCGCAGGGTATGACTGAAGCTTTCTTT

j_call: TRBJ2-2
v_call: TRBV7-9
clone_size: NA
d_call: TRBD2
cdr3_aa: CASSQSRLAVTGELFF
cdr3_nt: TGTGCCAGCAGCCAATCCCGTCTAGCGGTGACCGGGGAGCTGTTTTTT

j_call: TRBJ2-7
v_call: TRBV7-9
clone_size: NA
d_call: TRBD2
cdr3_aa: CASSPGSSGGFPYEQYF
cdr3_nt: TGTGCCAGCAGCCCCGGTTCTAGCGGGGGATTCCCCTACGAGCAGTACTTC

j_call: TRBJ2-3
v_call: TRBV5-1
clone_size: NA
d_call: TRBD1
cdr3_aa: CASSMQGAGTDTQYF
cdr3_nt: TGCGCCAGCAGCATGCAGGGGGCGGGCACAGATACGCAGTATTTT

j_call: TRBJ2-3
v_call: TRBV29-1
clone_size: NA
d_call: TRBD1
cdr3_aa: CSVGQGARTDTQYF
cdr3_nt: TGCAGCGTGGGACAGGGGGCGCGTACAGATACGCAGTATTTT

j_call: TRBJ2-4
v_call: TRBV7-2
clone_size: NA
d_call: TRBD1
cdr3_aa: CASSLSRRQGAKNIQYF
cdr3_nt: TGTGCCAGCAGCTTAAGTAGGAGACAGGGGGCCAAAAACATTCAGTACTTC

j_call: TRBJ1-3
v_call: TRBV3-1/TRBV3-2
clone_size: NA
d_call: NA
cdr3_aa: CASSQGTVGPGNTIYF
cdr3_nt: TGTGCCAGCAGCCAAGGTACAGTGGGGCCTGGAAACACCATATATTTT

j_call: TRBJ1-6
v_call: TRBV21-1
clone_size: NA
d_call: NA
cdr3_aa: CASSTTGGYNSPLHF
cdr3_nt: TGTGCCAGCAGCACTACAGGGGGCTATAATTCACCCCTCCACTTT

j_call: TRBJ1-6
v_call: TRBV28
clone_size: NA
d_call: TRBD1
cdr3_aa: CASSPPGGGSPLHF
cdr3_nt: TGTGCCAGCAGTCCTCCAGGGGGCGGTTCACCCCTCCACTTT

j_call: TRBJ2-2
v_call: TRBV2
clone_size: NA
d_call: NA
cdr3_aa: CASSVGHANTGELFF
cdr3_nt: TGTGCCAGCAGTGTGGGACACGCGAACACCGGGGAGCTGTTTTTT

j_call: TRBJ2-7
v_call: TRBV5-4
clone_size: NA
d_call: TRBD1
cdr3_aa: CASRPGQGNDEQYF
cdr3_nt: TGTGCCAGCAGACCGGGACAGGGGAACGACGAGCAGTACTTC

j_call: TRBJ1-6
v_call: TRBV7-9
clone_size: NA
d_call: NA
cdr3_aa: CASSPTRDTNSPLHF
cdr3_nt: TGTGCCAGCAGCCCGACCCGGGACACAAATTCACCCCTCCACTTT

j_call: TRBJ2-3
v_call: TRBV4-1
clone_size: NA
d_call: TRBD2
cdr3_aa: CASSQLGTSAGGRTDTQYF
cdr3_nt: TGCGCCAGCAGCCAACTCGGGACTAGCGCCGGAGGTAGGACAGATACGCAGTATTTT

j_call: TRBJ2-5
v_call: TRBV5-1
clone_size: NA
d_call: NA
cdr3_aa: CASSLGHGRETQYF
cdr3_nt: TGCGCCAGCAGCTTGGGACACGGGAGAGAGACCCAGTACTTC

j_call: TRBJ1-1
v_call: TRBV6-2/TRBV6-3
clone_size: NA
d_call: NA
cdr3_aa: CASTPGRIRALIARTEAFF
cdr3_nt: TGTGCCAGCACCCCGGGGAGGATCAGGGCCCTTATTGCAAGGACTGAAGCTTTCTTT

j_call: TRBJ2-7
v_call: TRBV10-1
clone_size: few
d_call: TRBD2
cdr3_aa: CASSGVPSPRGRAPEEQYF
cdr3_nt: TGCGCCAGCAGTGGAGTACCTTCCCCCCGCGGGAGGGCCCCCGAGGAGCAGTACTTC

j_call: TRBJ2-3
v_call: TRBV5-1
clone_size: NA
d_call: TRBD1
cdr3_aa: CASSLRQGGTDTQYF
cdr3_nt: TGCGCCAGCAGCCTTCGACAGGGAGGCACAGATACGCAGTATTTT

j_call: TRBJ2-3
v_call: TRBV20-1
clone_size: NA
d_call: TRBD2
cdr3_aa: CSASLRLAEPTDTQYF
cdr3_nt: TGCAGTGCTAGTCTCCGTCTAGCGGAACCCACAGATACGCAGTATTTT

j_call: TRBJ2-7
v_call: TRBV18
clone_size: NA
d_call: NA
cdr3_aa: CASSPPGVVSSYEQYF
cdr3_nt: TGTGCCAGCTCACCCCCAGGGGTAGTATCCTCCTACGAGCAGTACTTC

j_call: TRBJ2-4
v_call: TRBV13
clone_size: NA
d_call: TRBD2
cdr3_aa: CASSLESPSGRALAKNIQYF
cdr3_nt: TGTGCCAGCAGCTTAGAATCCCCTAGCGGGAGGGCTTTGGCCAAAAACATTCAGTACTTC

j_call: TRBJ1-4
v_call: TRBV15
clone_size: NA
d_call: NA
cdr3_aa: CATSRDVQSTNEKLFF
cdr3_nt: TGTGCCACCAGCAGAGACGTACAGTCAACTAATGAAAAACTGTTTTTT

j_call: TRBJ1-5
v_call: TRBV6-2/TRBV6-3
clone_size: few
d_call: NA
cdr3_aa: CASSYPSGIVNQPQHF
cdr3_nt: TGTGCCAGCAGTTATCCCTCAGGGATAGTGAATCAGCCCCAGCATTTT

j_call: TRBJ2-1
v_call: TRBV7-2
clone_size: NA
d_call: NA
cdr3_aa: CASSLRPGAEEQFF
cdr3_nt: TGTGCCAGCAGCTTACGTCCAGGGGCTGAGGAGCAGTTCTTC

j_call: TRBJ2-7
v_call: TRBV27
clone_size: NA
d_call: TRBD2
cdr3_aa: CASSLLAGGTYEQYF
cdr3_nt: TGTGCCAGCAGTTTACTAGCGGGGGGAACCTACGAGCAGTACTTC

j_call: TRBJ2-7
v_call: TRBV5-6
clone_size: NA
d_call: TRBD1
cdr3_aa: CASSFRDRGFYEQYF
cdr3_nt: TGTGCCAGCAGCTTCCGGGACAGGGGGTTCTACGAGCAGTACTTC

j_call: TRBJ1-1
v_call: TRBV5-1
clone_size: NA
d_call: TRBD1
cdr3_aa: CASSTGAMNTEAFF
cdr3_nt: TGCGCCAGCAGCACAGGGGCGATGAACACTGAAGCTTTCTTT

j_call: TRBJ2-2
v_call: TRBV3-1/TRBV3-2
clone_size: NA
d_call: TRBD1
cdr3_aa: CASSQGWTGGTGELFF
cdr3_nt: TGTGCCAGCAGCCAAGGGTGGACAGGGGGCACCGGGGAGCTGTTTTTT

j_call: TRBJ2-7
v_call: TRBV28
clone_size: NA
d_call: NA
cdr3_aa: CASRKGGYEQYF
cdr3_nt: TGTGCCAGCAGGAAGGGGGGGTACGAGCAGTACTTC

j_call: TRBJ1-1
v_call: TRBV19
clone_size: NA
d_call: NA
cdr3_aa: CASMRQQKMNTEAFF
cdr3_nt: TGTGCCAGTATGAGACAGCAGAAAATGAACACTGAAGCTTTCTTT

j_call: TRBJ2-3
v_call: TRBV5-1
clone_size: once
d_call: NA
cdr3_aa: CASSRDKSTDTQYF
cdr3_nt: TGCGCCAGCAGCAGAGACAAGAGCACAGATACGCAGTATTTT

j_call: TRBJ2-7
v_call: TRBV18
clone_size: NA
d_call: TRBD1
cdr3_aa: CASSPIRAQGDEQYF
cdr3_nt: TGTGCCAGCTCCCCGATCAGGGCCCAGGGGGACGAGCAGTACTTC

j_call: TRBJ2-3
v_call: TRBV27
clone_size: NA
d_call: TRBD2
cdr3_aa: CASSSPSGNTQYF
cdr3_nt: TGTGCCAGCAGTTCCCCGAGCGGGAATACGCAGTATTTT

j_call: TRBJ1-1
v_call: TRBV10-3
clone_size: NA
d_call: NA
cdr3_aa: CAITAGPWNTEAFF
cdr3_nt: TGTGCCATCACCGCGGGACCCTGGAACACTGAAGCTTTCTTT

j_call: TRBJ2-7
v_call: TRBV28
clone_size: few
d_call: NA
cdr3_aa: CASSLPGGLSYEQYF
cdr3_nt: TGTGCCAGCAGTTTGCCTGGTGGGCTCTCCTACGAGCAGTACTTC

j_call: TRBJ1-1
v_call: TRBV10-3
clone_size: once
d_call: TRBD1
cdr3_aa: CAIRDRGLDTEAFF
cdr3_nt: TGTGCCATCAGGGACAGGGGGCTGGACACTGAAGCTTTCTTT

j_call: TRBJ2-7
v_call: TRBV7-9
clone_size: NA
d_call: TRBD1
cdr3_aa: CASSLAGTGRTSYEQYF
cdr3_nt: TGTGCCAGCAGCTTAGCGGGGACAGGGCGTACGTCCTACGAGCAGTACTTC

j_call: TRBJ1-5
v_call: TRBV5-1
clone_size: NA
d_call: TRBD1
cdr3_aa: CASSLGTGVNQPQHF
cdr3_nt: TGCGCCAGCAGCTTGGGGACAGGGGTCAATCAGCCCCAGCATTTT

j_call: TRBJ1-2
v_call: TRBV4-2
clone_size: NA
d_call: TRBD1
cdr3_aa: CASSQEGGQGTGYGYTF
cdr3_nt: TGTGCCAGCAGCCAAGAGGGGGGACAGGGAACGGGCTATGGCTACACCTTC

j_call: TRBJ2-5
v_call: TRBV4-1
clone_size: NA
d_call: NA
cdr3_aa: CASSPGSVGGETQYF
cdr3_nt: TGCGCCAGCAGCCCCGGCTCCGTGGGAGGAGAGACCCAGTACTTC

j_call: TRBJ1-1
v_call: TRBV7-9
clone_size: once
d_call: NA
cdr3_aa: CASSLAGGEAFF
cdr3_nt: TGTGCCAGCAGCTTAGCAGGGGGTGAAGCTTTCTTT

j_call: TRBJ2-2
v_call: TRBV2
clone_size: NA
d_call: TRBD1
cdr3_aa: CASSQQGAGTGELFF
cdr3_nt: TGTGCCAGCAGTCAACAGGGGGCGGGAACCGGGGAGCTGTTTTTT

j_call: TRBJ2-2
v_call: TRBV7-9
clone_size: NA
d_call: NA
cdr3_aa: CASSPNTGLTGELFF
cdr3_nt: TGTGCCAGCAGTCCGAACACAGGGTTGACCGGGGAGCTGTTTTTT

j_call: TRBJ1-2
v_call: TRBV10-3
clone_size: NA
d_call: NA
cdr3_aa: CAISESPTETNYGYTF
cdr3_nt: TGTGCCATCAGTGAGTCCCCCACAGAAACTAACTATGGCTACACCTTC

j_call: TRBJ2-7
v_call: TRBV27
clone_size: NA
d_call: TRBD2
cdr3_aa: CASSSKAGKYEQYF
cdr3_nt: TGTGCCAGCAGTTCAAAAGCGGGGAAATACGAGCAGTACTTC

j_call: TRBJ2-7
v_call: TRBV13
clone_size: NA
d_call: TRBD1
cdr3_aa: CASSPRTGIGYEQYF
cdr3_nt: TGTGCCAGCAGCCCGAGGACAGGGATCGGCTACGAGCAGTACTTC

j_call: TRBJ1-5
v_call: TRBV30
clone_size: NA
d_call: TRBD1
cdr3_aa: CAWSRDRSAGFNQPQHF
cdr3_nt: TGTGCCTGGAGTAGGGACAGGTCTGCCGGGTTTAATCAGCCCCAGCATTTT

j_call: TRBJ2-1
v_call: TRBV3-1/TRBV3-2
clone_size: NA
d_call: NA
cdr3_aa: CASSQVGAPVRCEQFF
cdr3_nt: TGTGCCAGCAGCCAAGTGGGGGCCCCGGTCAGGTGTGAGCAGTTCTTC

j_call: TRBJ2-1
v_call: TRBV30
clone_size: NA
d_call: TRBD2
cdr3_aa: CAWSSGRLVYNEQFF
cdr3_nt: TGTGCCTGGAGTAGCGGGAGGTTGGTTTACAATGAGCAGTTCTTC

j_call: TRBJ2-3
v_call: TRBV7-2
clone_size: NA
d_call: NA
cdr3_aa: CASSLSRGTTDTQYF
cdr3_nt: TGTGCCAGCAGCTTATCAAGGGGAACCACAGATACGCAGTATTTT

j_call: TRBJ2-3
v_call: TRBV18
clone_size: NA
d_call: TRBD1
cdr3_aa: CASSHNRQGNVGDTQYF
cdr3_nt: TGTGCCAGCTCACACAACAGACAGGGTAATGTGGGAGATACGCAGTATTTT